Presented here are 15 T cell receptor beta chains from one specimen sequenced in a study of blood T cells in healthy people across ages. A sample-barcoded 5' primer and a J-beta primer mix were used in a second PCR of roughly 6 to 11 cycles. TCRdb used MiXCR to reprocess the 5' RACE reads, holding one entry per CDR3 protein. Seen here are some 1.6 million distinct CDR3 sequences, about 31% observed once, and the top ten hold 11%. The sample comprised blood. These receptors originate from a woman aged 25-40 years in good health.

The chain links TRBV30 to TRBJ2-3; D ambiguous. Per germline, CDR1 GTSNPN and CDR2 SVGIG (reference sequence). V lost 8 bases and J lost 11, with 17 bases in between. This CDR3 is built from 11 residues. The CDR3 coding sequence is TGTGCCGTTCAGGAACTCGGCGTGCAGTATTTT. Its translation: CAVQELGVQYF.

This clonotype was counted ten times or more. The CDR3 DNA reads TGTGCCAGCAGTTACTCGCGGACAGCGAACACTGAAGCTTTCTTT. This encodes CASSYSRTANTEAFF. The chain carries TRBV6-5 and TRBJ1-1; possible D gene TRBD1, 6 bases. Trimming stripped 0 bases from V and 1 base from J, with 9 bases between. CDR3 length: 15 amino acids. CDR1 MNHEY and CDR2 SVGAGI come from the germline V gene.

CDR3 sequence reads: CASSESGGGPYEQFF. The CDR3 bases are TGTGCCAGCAGTGAATCCGGCGGGGGGCCATATGAGCAGTTCTTC. The chain recombines TRBV25-1 with TRBJ2-1; 8 bases align to TRBD2. This CDR3 spans 15 amino acids. Germline assignment: CDR1 MGHDK and CDR2 SYGVNS. V was clipped by 1 base and J by 8 bases; unmatched bases: 7.

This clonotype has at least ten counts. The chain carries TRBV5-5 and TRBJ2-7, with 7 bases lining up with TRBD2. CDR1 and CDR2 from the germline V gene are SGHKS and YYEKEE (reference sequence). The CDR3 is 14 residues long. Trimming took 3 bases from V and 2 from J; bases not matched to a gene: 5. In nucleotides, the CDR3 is TGTGCCAGCAGCTCCGTAGCGGGCCCCTACGAGCAGTACTTC. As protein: CASSSVAGPYEQYF.

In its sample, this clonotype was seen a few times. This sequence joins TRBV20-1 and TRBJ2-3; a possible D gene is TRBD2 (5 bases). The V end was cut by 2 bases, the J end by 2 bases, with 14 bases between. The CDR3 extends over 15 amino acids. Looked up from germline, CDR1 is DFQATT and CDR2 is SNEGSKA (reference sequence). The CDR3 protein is CSARRPSGLTDTQYF. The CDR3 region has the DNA TGCAGTGCTAGACGTCCCAGCGGCCTCACAGATACGCAGTATTTT.

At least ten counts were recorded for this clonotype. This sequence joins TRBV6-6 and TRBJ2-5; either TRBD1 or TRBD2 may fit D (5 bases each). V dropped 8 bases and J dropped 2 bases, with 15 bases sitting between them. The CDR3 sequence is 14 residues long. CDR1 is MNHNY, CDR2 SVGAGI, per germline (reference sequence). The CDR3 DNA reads TGTGCCAGCGATAGGGACGCAACACAAGAGACCCAGTACTTC. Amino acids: CASDRDATQETQYF.

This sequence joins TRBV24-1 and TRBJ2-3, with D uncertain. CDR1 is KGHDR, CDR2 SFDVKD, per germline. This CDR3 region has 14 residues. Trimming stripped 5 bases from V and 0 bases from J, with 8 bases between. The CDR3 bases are TGTGCCACCAGTGGTGGCCCTAGCACAGATACGCAGTATTTT. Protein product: CATSGGPSTDTQYF.

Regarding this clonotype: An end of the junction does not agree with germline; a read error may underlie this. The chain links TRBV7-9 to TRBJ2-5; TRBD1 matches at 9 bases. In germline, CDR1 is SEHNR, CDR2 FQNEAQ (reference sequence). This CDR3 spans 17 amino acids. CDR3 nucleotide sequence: TGTGCCAGCAGCTTCCCTGTTAGGACAGGGGCCCAAGAGACCCGGTACTTC. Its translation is CASSFPVRTGAQETRYF.

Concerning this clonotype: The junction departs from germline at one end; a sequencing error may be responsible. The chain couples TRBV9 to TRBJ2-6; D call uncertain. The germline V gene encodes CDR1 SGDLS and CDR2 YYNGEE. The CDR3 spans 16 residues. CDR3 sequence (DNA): TGTGTCAGCAGCGTGTACACGAGCTCTGGGGCCAACGTCCTGACTTTC. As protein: CVSSVYTSSGANVLTF. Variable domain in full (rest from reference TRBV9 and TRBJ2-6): DSGVTQTPKHLITATGQRVTLRCSPRSGDLSVYWYQQSLDQGLQFLIQYYNGEERAKGNILERFSAQQFPDLHSELNLSSLELGDSALYFCVSSVYTSSGANVLTFGAGSRLTVL.

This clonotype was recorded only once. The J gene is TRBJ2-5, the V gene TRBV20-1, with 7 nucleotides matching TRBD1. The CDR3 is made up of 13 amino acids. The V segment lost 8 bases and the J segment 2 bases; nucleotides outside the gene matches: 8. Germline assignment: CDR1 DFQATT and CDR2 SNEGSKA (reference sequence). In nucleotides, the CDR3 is TGCAGTTCTCCGGGACAGCGTCAAGAGACCCAGTACTTC. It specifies CSSPGQRQETQYF.

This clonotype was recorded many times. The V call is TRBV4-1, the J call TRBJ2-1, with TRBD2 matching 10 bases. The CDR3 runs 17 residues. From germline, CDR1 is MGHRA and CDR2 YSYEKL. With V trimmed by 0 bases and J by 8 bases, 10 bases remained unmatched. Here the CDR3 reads CASSQDRLSGGDDEQFF. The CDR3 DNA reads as TGCGCCAGCAGCCAAGACCGTCTGAGCGGGGGGGACGATGAGCAGTTCTTC.

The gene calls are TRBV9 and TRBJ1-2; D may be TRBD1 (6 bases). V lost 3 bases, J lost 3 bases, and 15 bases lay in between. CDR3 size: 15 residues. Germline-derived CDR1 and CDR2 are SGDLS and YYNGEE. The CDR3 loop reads CASSADGGIHYGYTF. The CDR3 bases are TGTGCCAGCAGCGCAGATGGGGGCATCCACTATGGCTACACCTTC.

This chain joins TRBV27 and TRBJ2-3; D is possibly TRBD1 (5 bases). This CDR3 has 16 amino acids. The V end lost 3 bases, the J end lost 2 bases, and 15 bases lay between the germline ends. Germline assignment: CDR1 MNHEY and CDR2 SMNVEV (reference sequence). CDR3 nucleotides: TGTGCCAGCAGTTTGGGGCAGGGCCGACCCACAGATACGCAGTATTTT. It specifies CASSLGQGRPTDTQYF.

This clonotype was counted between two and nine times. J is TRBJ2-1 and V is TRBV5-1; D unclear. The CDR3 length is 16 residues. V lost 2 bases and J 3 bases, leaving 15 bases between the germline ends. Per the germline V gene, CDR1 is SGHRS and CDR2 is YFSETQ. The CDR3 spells CASSLPRPGYYNEQFF. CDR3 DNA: TGCGCCAGCAGCTTACCAAGGCCCGGATACTACAATGAGCAGTTCTTC.

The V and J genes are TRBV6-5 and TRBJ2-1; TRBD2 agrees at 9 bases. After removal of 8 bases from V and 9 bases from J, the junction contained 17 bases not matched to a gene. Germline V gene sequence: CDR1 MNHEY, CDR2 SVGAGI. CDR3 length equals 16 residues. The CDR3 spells CASGRAAGGPGVEQFF. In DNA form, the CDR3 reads TGTGCCAGCGGGAGGGCGGCGGGGGGGCCTGGAGTTGAGCAGTTCTTC.